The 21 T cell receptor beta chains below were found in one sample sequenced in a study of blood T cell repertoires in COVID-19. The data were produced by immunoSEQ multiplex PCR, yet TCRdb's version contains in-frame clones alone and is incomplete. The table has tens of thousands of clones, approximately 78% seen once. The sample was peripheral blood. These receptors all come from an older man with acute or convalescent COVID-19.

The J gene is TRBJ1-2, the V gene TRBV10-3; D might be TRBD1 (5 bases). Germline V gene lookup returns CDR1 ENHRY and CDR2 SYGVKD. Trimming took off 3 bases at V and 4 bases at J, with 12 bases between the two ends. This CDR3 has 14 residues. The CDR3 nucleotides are TGTGCCATCAGTGACCCCGACAGACCCTATGGCTACACCTTC. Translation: CAISDPDRPYGYTF.

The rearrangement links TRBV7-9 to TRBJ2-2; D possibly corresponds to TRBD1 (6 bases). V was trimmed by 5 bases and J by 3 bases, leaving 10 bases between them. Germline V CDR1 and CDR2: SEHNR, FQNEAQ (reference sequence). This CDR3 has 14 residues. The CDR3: CASSQDSDTGELFF. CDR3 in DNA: TGTGCCAGCAGCCAGGACAGCGACACCGGGGAGCTGTTTTTT.

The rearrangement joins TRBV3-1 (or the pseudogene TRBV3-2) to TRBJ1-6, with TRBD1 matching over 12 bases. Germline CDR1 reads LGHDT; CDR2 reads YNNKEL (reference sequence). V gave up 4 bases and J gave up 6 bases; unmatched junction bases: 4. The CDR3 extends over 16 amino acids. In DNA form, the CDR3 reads TGTGCCAGCAGCCTTCGGGGACAGGGGGCTAATTCACCCCTCCACTTT. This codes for CASSLRGQGANSPLHF.

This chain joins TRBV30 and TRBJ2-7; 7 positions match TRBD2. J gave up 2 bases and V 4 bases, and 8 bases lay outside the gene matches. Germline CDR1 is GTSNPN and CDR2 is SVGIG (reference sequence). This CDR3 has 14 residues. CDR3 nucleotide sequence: TGTGCCTGGAACCCAGCGGGACCAACCTACGAGCAGTACTTC. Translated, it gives CAWNPAGPTYEQYF.

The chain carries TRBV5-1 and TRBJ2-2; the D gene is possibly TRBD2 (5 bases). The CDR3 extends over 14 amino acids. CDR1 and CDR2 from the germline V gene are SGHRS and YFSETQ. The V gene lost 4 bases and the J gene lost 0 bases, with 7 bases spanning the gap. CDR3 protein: CASSGGPNTGELFF. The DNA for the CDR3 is TGCGCCAGCAGCGGCGGGCCGAACACCGGGGAGCTGTTTTTT. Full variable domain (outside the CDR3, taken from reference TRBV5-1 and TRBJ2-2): KAGVTQTPRYLIKTRGQQVTLSCSPISGHRSVSWYQQTPGQGLQFLFEYFSETQRNKGNFPGRFSGRQFSNSRSEMNVSTLELGDSALYLCASSGGPNTGELFFGEGSRLTVL.

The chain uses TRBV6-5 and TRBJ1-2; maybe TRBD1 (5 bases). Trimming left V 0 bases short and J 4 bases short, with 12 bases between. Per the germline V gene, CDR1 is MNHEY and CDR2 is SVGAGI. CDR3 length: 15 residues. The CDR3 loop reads CASSYSPSGGYGYTF. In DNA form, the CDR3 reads TGTGCCAGCAGTTACTCCCCATCCGGGGGCTATGGCTACACCTTC.

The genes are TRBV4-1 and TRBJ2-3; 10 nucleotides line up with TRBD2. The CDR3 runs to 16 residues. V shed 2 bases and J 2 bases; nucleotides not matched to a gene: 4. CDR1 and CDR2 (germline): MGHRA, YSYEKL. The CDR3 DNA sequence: TGCGCCAGCAGCCAAAGACTAGCGGGCCTCACAGATACGCAGTATTTT. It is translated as CASSQRLAGLTDTQYF.

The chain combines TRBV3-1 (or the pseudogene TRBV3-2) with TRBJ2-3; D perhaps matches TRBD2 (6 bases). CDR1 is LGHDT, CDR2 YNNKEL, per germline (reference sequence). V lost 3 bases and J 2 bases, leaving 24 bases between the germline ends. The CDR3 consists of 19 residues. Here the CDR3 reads CASSQGSLSGLGSTDTQYF. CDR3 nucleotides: TGTGCCAGCAGCCAGGGATCTCTCAGCGGGTTGGGGTCCACAGATACGCAGTATTTT.

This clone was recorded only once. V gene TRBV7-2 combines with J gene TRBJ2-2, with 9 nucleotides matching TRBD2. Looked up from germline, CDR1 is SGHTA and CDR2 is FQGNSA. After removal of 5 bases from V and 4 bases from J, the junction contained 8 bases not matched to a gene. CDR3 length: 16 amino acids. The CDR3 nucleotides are TGTGCCAGCAGCCTTAGATCTAGCGGGACCACCGGGGAGCTGTTTTTT. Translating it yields CASSLRSSGTTGELFF. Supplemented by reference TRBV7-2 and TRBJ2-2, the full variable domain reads GAGVSQSPSNKVTEKGKDVELRCDPISGHTALYWYRQSLGQGLEFLIYFQGNSAPDKSGLPSDRFSAERTGGSVSTLTIQRTQQEDSAVYLCASSLRSSGTTGELFFGEGSRLTVL.

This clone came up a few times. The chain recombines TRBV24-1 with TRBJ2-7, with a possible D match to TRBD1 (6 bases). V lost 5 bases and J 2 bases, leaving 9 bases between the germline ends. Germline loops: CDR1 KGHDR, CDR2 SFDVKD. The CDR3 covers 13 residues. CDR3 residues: CATSAQGTYEQYF. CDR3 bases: TGTGCCACCAGTGCGCAGGGGACCTACGAGCAGTACTTC.

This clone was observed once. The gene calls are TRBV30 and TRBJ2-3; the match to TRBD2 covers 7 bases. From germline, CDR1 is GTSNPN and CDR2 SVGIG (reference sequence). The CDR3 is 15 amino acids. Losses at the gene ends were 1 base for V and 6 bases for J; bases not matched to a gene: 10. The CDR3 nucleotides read TGTGCCTGGAGTGACTTGGGGGGGTCCGGTGATACGCAGTATTTT. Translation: CAWSDLGGSGDTQYF. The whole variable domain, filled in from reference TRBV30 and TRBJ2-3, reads SQTIHQWPATLVQPVGSPLSLECTVEGTSNPNLYWYRQAAGRGLQLLFYSVGIGQISSEVPQNLSASRPQDRQFILSSKKLLLSDSGFYLCAWSDLGGSGDTQYFGPGTRLTVL.

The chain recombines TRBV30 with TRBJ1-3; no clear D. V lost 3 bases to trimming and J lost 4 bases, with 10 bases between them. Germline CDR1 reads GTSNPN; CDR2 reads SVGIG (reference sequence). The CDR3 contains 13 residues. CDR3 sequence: CAWRREPGNTIYF. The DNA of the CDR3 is TGTGCCTGGAGGAGGGAACCCGGAAACACCATATATTTT.

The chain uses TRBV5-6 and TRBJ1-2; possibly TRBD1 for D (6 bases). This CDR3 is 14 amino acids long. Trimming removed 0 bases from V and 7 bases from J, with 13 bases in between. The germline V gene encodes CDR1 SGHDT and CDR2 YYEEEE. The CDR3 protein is CASSLENRESGYTF. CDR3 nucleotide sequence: TGTGCCAGCAGCTTGGAGAACAGGGAGAGTGGCTACACCTTC.

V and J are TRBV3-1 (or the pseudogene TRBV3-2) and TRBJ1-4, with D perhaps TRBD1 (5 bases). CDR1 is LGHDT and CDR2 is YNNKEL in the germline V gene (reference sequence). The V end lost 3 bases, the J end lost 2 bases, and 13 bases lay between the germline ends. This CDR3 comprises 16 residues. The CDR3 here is CASSHLSGPTNEKLFF. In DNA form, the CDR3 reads TGTGCCAGCAGCCATCTCTCAGGGCCCACTAATGAAAAACTGTTTTTT.

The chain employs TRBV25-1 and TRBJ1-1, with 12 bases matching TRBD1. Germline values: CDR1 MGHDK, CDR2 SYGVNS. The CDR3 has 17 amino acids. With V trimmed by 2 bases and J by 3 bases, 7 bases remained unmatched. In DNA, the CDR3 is TGTGCCAGCAGTGAAGGGACAGGGGGCGGTTCGGACACTGAAGCTTTCTTT. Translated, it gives CASSEGTGGGSDTEAFF.

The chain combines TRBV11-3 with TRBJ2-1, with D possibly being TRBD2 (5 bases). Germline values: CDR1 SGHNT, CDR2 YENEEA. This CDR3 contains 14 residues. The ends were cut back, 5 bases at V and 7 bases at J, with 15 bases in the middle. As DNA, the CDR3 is TGTGCCAGCAGCGAGCACTCGAGAGGGAATGAGCAGTTCTTC. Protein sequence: CASSEHSRGNEQFF. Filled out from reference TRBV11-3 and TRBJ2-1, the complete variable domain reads EAGVVQSPRYKIIEKKQPVAFWCNPISGHNTLYWYLQNLGQGPELLIRYENEEAVDDSQLPKDRFSAERLKGVDSTLKIQPAELGDSAVYLCASSEHSRGNEQFFGPGTRLTVL.

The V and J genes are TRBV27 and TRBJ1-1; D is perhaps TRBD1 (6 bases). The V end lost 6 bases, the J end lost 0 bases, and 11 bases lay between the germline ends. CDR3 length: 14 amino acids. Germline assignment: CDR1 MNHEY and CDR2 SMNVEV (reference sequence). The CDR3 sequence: CASSQGQLNTEAFF. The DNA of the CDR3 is TGTGCCAGCAGCCAAGGACAGCTGAACACTGAAGCTTTCTTT.

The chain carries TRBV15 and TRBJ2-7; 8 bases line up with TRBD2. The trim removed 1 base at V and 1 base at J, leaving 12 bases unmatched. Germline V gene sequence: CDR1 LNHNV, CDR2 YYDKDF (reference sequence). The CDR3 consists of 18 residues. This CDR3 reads CATSRAGRGSRGSYEQYF. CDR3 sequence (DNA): TGTGCCACCAGCAGAGCCGGGAGGGGGAGCCGAGGGTCCTACGAGCAGTACTTC.

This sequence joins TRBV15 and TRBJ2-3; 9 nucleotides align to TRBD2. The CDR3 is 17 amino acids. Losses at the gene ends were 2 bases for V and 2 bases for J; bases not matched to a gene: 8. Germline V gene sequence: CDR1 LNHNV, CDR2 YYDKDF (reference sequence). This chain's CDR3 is CATSRPGLAGTTDTQYF. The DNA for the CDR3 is TGTGCCACCAGCAGACCGGGTCTAGCGGGGACCACAGATACGCAGTATTTT.

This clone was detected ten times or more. CDR3 in DNA: TGTGCCAGCAGCCAAGATGGTCTAGCGGTGTCCGGGGAGCTGTTTTTT. Its protein product is CASSQDGLAVSGELFF. This rearrangement joins TRBV3-1 (or the pseudogene TRBV3-2) to TRBJ2-2; 7 nucleotides match TRBD2. Losses at the gene ends were 0 bases for V and 6 bases for J; bases not matched to a gene: 7. Germline assignment: CDR1 LGHDT and CDR2 YNNKEL (reference sequence). This CDR3 comprises 16 residues.

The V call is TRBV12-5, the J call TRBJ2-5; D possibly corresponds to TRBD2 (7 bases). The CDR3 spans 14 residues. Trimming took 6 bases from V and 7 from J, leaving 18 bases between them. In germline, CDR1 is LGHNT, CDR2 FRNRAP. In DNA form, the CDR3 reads TGTGCTAGTGGACCCGACAGGACGGGGGGGACCCAGTACTTC. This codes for CASGPDRTGGTQYF.